The 21 T cell receptor beta chains below come from one sample, sequenced in a study of T cell responses to AZD1222 COVID-19 vaccine. Assay: immunoSEQ multiplex PCR; the TCRdb copy retains only in-frame clones and omits some. Altogether more than 85,000 clones are present, around nine tenths being singletons, with the ten largest covering around 3.2%. The specimen comprised peripheral blood, sampled on day 0 of AZD1222 vaccination. Every receptor here comes from an adult in good health.

The genes are TRBV28 and TRBJ2-2; 7 nucleotides agree with TRBD2. The CDR3 runs to 15 residues. Losses at the gene ends were 2 bases for V and 3 bases for J; bases not matched to a gene: 3. Per germline, CDR1 MDHEN and CDR2 SYDVKM. CDR3 residues: CASSLGLADTGELFF. CDR3 in DNA: TGTGCCAGCAGTTTAGGTCTAGCGGACACCGGGGAGCTGTTTTTT.

This sequence joins TRBV16 and TRBJ1-4, with D possibly matching TRBD1 (6 bases). The ends were cut back, 2 bases at V and 7 bases at J, with 20 bases in the middle. The CDR3 consists of 17 residues. Germline CDR1 reads KGHSY; CDR2 reads FQNENV. In DNA, the CDR3 is TGTGCCAGCAGCCAAGGTGCCCAGGGGACATTCGGTGAAAAACTGTTTTTT. As protein: CASSQGAQGTFGEKLFF.

The chain links TRBV5-5 to TRBJ2-3; perhaps TRBD1 as D (5 bases). The germline V and J ends were trimmed by 4 bases and 1 base, with 16 bases remaining between them. Per germline, CDR1 SGHKS and CDR2 YYEKEE (reference sequence). The CDR3 contains 16 residues. CDR3 region: CASSPTQGSRTDTQYF. CDR3 nucleotides: TGTGCCAGCAGCCCGACCCAGGGAAGCCGCACAGATACGCAGTATTTT.

The V gene is TRBV6-5, the J gene TRBJ1-2; D remains unclear. This CDR3 contains 15 residues. The V and J ends lost 7 bases and 6 bases respectively, with 21 bases between them. Germline lookup yields CDR1 MNHEY and CDR2 SVGAGI. The CDR3 loop reads CASTSRPGALDGYTF. The CDR3 DNA reads as TGTGCCAGCACTTCGCGACCCGGAGCCCTGGATGGCTACACCTTC.

The chain carries TRBV19 and TRBJ1-1; D remains unclear. V was cut by 0 bases and J by 0 bases, with 14 bases left in between. CDR3 size: 17 residues. CDR1 is LNHDA, CDR2 SQIVND, per germline (reference sequence). For the CDR3, the DNA is TGTGCCAGTAGTATAGAAAATACACCCTCCATGAACACTGAAGCTTTCTTT. It yields the protein CASSIENTPSMNTEAFF.

V is TRBV6-9 and J is TRBJ1-6; the D is unclear. V dropped 5 bases and J dropped 7 bases, with 12 bases sitting between them. The CDR3 totals 14 residues. Germline V gene lookup returns CDR1 MNHGY and CDR2 SVAAGI. CDR3 bases: TGTGCCAGCAGTAATATTGCCCAGAATTCACCCCTCCACTTT. Protein product: CASSNIAQNSPLHF.

The chain links TRBV7-2 to TRBJ2-7, with D possibly matching TRBD2 (6 bases). V was pared by 2 bases and J by 2 bases, with 16 bases between. CDR1 is SGHTA and CDR2 is FQGNSA in the germline V gene. The CDR3 is 16 amino acids. CDR3 in DNA: TGTGCCAGCAGCTTATTCTCATCGGGAGCCACCTACGAGCAGTACTTC. Translated, it gives CASSLFSSGATYEQYF.

The rearrangement joins TRBV6-5 to TRBJ1-1; no firm D call. Germline V gives CDR1 MNHEY, CDR2 SVGAGI. The CDR3 has 14 amino acids. V was trimmed by 10 bases and J by 0 bases, leaving 15 bases between them. This CDR3 is CAIRGLGLNTEAFF. CDR3 in DNA: TGTGCCATAAGAGGGTTGGGCTTGAACACTGAAGCTTTCTTT.

This clone was seen just once. The J gene is TRBJ2-7, the V gene TRBV7-2; D assignment may be TRBD1 or TRBD2 (5 bases each). Trimming took off 1 base at V and 2 bases at J, with 12 bases between the two ends. CDR1 and CDR2 (germline): SGHTA, FQGNSA. CDR3 size: 15 residues. The CDR3 is CASSLGDPRAYEQYF. The DNA of the CDR3 is TGTGCCAGCAGCTTAGGGGACCCGAGGGCCTACGAGCAGTACTTC.

A single count supports this clone. This chain joins TRBV10-2 and TRBJ2-2, with TRBD2 identical over 7 bases. With V trimmed by 6 bases and J by 2 bases, 9 bases remained unmatched. This CDR3 contains 16 residues. Per the germline V gene, CDR1 is WSHSY and CDR2 is SAAADI. CDR3 sequence: CASREWSGVNTGELFF. Written as DNA, the CDR3 is TGCGCCAGCAGGGAATGGAGCGGGGTAAACACCGGGGAGCTGTTTTTT.

The chain carries TRBV7-2 and TRBJ1-2; weak D call: TRBD1 (6 bases). The V end was cut by 4 bases, the J end by 1 base, with 16 bases between. The germline CDR1 and CDR2 sequences are SGHTA and FQGNSA. The CDR3 consists of 16 residues. The CDR3 DNA is TGTGCCAGCAGCTCTAATGGACAGCATTTTAACTATGGCTACACCTTC. Protein product: CASSSNGQHFNYGYTF.

This chain links TRBV7-3 with TRBJ1-2; D is perhaps TRBD1 (6 bases). CDR3 length equals 13 residues. Germline V gene sequence: CDR1 SGHTA, CDR2 FQGTGA. Trimming pared 4 bases from V and 2 bases from J, leaving 8 bases between. This CDR3 reads CASSSGQNYGYTF. The DNA for the CDR3 is TGTGCCAGCAGCTCTGGACAGAACTATGGCTACACCTTC.

The CDR3 DNA reads TGTGCCACCAGTGGACGGATCACTGAAGCTTTCTTT. Its protein is CATSGRITEAFF. The chain couples TRBV24-1 to TRBJ1-1; D gene ambiguous. V was trimmed by 5 bases and J by 4 bases, leaving 7 bases between them. The germline V gene encodes CDR1 KGHDR and CDR2 SFDVKD. CDR3 length equals 12 residues.

The CDR3 DNA reads as TGCGCCAGCAGCTTGGAGGGGCGGTCGAATCAGCCCCAGCATTTT. Its translation: CASSLEGRSNQPQHF. This sequence joins TRBV5-1 and TRBJ1-5; D perhaps matches TRBD1 (5 bases). This CDR3 region has 15 residues. Germline CDR1 reads SGHRS; CDR2 reads YFSETQ. Trimming took off 0 bases at V and 4 bases at J, with 11 bases between the two ends.

In regard to this clone: Other DNA variants within this sample encode the same CDR3. The V gene is TRBV5-1, the J gene TRBJ2-7; no clear D. Germline V CDR1 and CDR2: SGHRS, YFSETQ. V was shortened by 0 bases and J by 3 bases, with 7 bases between the two germline ends. The CDR3 runs to 13 residues. The CDR3 region has the DNA TGCGCCAGCAGCTTGGGTGGTGACTACGAGCAGTACTTC. Its translation: CASSLGGDYEQYF.

This clone occurred a few times. The CDR3 bases are TGTGCCACCCGCACAACACCGACAAGCAATCAGCCCCAGCATTTT. Amino acids: CATRTTPTSNQPQHF. The V and J genes are TRBV24-1 and TRBJ1-5; D gene uncertain. The CDR3 loop spans 15 amino acids. V was shortened by 9 bases and J by 1 base, with 15 bases between the two germline ends. Looked up from germline, CDR1 is KGHDR and CDR2 is SFDVKD.

This chain links TRBV6-5 with TRBJ2-7; TRBD2 matches at 9 bases. The CDR3 covers 16 residues. The trim removed 2 bases at V and 5 bases at J, leaving 10 bases unmatched. Germline CDR1 reads MNHEY; CDR2 reads SVGAGI. Here the CDR3 reads CASSYRGGGREDEQYF. CDR3 sequence (DNA): TGTGCCAGCAGTTACAGGGGCGGCGGGAGGGAGGACGAGCAGTACTTC.

The chain has TRBV23-1 and TRBJ2-7, with 9 bases that match TRBD2. TRBV23-1 qualifies as an ORF whose function is uncertain. After removal of 4 bases from V and 8 bases from J, the junction contained 33 bases not matched to a gene. The CDR3 covers 22 residues. Here the CDR3 reads CASSLVGARGGRAAGGAVKQYF. The DNA for the CDR3 is TGCGCCAGCAGTCTTGTGGGGGCGCGAGGCGGGAGGGCCGCGGGAGGCGCGGTCAAGCAGTACTTC.

Written as DNA, the CDR3 is TGTGCCACCAGTGACCCGGGGAGAGGAGGGGAGCAGTTCTTC. This gives the protein CATSDPGRGGEQFF. The genes are TRBV24-1 and TRBJ2-1; TRBD2 might be the D (6 bases). The CDR3 spans 14 residues. Germline V gene data show CDR1 as KGHDR and CDR2 as SFDVKD. Trimming removed 4 bases at V and 10 bases at J, with 16 bases between.

This sequence joins TRBV19 and TRBJ2-1, with 12 bases aligning to TRBD1. Germline lookup yields CDR1 LNHDA and CDR2 SQIVND (reference sequence). Trimming cost V 5 bases and J 6 bases; bases outside gene matches: 5. The CDR3 has 15 residues. The CDR3 spells CASSPGQGAINEQFF. The CDR3 nucleotides are TGTGCCAGTAGTCCGGGACAGGGGGCCATCAATGAGCAGTTCTTC.

DNA of the CDR3: TGTGCCAGCAGTTACCCGACGGGTACCTACGAGCAGTACTTC. It codes for CASSYPTGTYEQYF. The rearrangement uses TRBV6-2 or TRBV6-3 and TRBJ2-7; D remains unclear. V lost 2 bases, J lost 2 bases, and 10 bases lay in between. This CDR3 comprises 14 residues. The germline V gene has CDR1 MNHEY and CDR2 SVGEGT.